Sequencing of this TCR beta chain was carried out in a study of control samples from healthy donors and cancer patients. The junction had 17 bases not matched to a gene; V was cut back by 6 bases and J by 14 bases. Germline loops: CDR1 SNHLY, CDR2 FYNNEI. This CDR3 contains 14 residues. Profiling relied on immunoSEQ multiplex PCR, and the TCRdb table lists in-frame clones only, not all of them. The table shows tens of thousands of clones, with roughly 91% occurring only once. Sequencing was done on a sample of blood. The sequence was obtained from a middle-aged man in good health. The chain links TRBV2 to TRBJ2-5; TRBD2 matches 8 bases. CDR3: CASRVTAGDSVSYF. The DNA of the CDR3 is TGTGCCAGCAGGGTTACAGCGGGGGACTCCGTTAGCTACTTC.